These 28 T cell receptor beta chains were sequenced from one sample in a study of blood T cell repertoires in COVID-19. This table comes from immunoSEQ multiplex PCR, and its TCRdb copy is limited to in-frame clones, with some not included. The data show over 130,000 clones, 86% seen once. Sequenced input: peripheral blood. These receptors originate from a man aged 70 or older with acute or convalescent COVID-19.

The CDR3 region has the DNA TGTGCCACCAGTGAACCCTCCGGGACTAGTGTTGGAGAGACCCAGTACTTC. Protein product: CATSEPSGTSVGETQYF. The chain uses TRBV24-1 and TRBJ2-5; 8 nucleotides agree with TRBD2. This CDR3 comprises 17 residues. V shed 4 bases, J shed 4 bases, and the junction held 13 bases outside the gene matches. Germline CDR1 and CDR2: KGHDR and SFDVKD.

This chain links TRBV9 with TRBJ2-3; D is unresolved. Germline assignment: CDR1 SGDLS and CDR2 YYNGEE. Trimming took off 3 bases at V and 0 bases at J, with 5 bases between the two ends. This CDR3 region has 13 residues. Here the CDR3 reads CASSASSTDTQYF. The CDR3 DNA reads as TGTGCCAGCAGCGCTTCTAGCACAGATACGCAGTATTTT.

The chain combines TRBV29-1 with TRBJ2-1, with 7 bases lining up with TRBD1. The CDR3 spans 15 residues. V trimming: 2 bases; J trimming: 0 bases; junction bases outside the gene matches: 4. The V gene's germline CDR1 is SQVTM and CDR2 ANQGSEA. In nucleotides, the CDR3 is TGCAGCGTTGAAACTGCAGGGGGCTCCTACAATGAGCAGTTCTTC. Amino acid sequence: CSVETAGGSYNEQFF.

The V gene is TRBV3-1 (or the pseudogene TRBV3-2), the J gene TRBJ2-7, with D uncertain. Germline V CDR1 and CDR2: LGHDT, YNNKEL (reference sequence). The CDR3 covers 13 residues. The ends were cut back, 1 base at V and 6 bases at J, with 10 bases in the middle. The CDR3 region has the DNA TGTGCCAGCAGCCAAGTCCCCCGTCCCGAGCAGTACTTC. Translated: CASSQVPRPEQYF.

V and J are TRBV28 and TRBJ1-1; D not certain. Between the trimmed V and J ends, which lost 3 bases and 1 base, there was a span of 9 bases. The CDR3 has 14 amino acids. CDR1 MDHEN and CDR2 SYDVKM come from the germline V gene. The CDR3 is CASSFSTTNTEAFF. The CDR3, as DNA: TGTGCCAGCAGTTTTTCGACAACGAACACTGAAGCTTTCTTT.

This chain joins TRBV7-2 and TRBJ2-1; D may be TRBD2 (6 bases). The germline V and J ends were trimmed by 3 bases and 5 bases, with 14 bases remaining between them. Germline CDR1 is SGHTA and CDR2 is FQGNSA. This CDR3 region has 15 residues. Here the CDR3 reads CASSLGRRDHNEQFF. CDR3 nucleotides: TGTGCCAGCAGCTTGGGTAGGCGGGACCACAATGAGCAGTTCTTC.

The chain uses TRBV18 and TRBJ2-7; the match to TRBD1 covers 8 bases. The CDR3 covers 16 residues. V was pared by 3 bases and J by 7 bases, with 14 bases of the junction left unmatched. Germline V gene lookup returns CDR1 KGHSH and CDR2 LQKENI. CDR3 sequence reads: CASSPTTSRGLGEQYF. The DNA of the CDR3 is TGTGCCAGCTCACCCACCACATCCAGGGGGCTAGGTGAGCAGTACTTC.

The chain combines TRBV13 with TRBJ1-4; D is uncertain. Germline loops: CDR1 PRHDT, CDR2 FYEKMQ (reference sequence). The CDR3 has 15 amino acids. V was shortened by 0 bases and J by 8 bases, with 13 bases between the two germline ends. The CDR3 sequence: CASSLGRGLGEKLFF. Here the CDR3 DNA reads TGTGCCAGCAGCTTAGGGCGGGGTTTAGGAGAAAAACTGTTTTTT.

The chain combines TRBV2 with TRBJ2-2; 8 bases map to TRBD2. The V gene end was trimmed by 5 bases and the J gene end by 4 bases; junction bases not matched to a gene: 6. Germline values: CDR1 SNHLY, CDR2 FYNNEI. The CDR3 contains 15 residues. CDR3 nucleotide sequence: TGTGCCAGCAGTCCCCTAGCGGGTATCACCGGGGAGCTGTTTTTT. Amino acids: CASSPLAGITGELFF.

The chain combines TRBV15 with TRBJ2-3, with D perhaps TRBD1 (6 bases). V lost 3 bases to trimming and J lost 4 bases, with 17 bases between them. This CDR3 is built from 16 residues. Germline assignment: CDR1 LNHNV and CDR2 YYDKDF (reference sequence). Here the CDR3 DNA reads TGTGCCACCAGCAGTTCAGAGAGGGGGAACCCAGATACGCAGTATTTT. Residues: CATSSSERGNPDTQYF.

Here the CDR3 DNA reads TGTGCCAGCAGCGTTTCGCCGGGACAGAATTTCTACGAGCAGTACTTC. It codes for CASSVSPGQNFYEQYF. V gene TRBV9 combines with J gene TRBJ2-7; 7 nucleotides align to TRBD1. The V and J ends lost 2 bases and 3 bases, in that order; junction bases with no gene match: 11. The length of the CDR3 is 16 residues. The germline CDR1 and CDR2 sequences are SGDLS and YYNGEE.

This chain links TRBV28 with TRBJ2-2; 13 bases line up with TRBD2. V lost 10 bases to trimming and J lost 3 bases; unmatched junction nucleotides: 2. Germline values: CDR1 MDHEN, CDR2 SYDVKM. CDR3 length equals 14 residues. The CDR3 DNA is TGTGCCACTGGACTAGCGGGAGACACCGGGGAGCTGTTTTTT. This encodes CATGLAGDTGELFF.

In DNA, the CDR3 is TGTGCCAGCAGGTTTGACATAAATTCACCCCTCCACTTT. It encodes CASRFDINSPLHF. The rearrangement joins TRBV27 to TRBJ1-6; unclear D gene. V dropped 6 bases and J dropped 7 bases, with 10 bases sitting between them. The CDR3 totals 13 residues. Germline V CDR1 and CDR2: MNHEY, SMNVEV (reference sequence).

The V gene is TRBV7-2, the J gene TRBJ2-7; tentative D call: TRBD1 (6 bases). Germline V gene data show CDR1 as SGHTA and CDR2 as FQGNSA. The CDR3 is 15 amino acids. V lost 5 bases, J lost 2 bases, and 16 bases lay in between. In nucleotides, the CDR3 is TGTGCCAGCAGCCCCCAAGGGGGTCATACCTACGAGCAGTACTTC. Amino acid sequence: CASSPQGGHTYEQYF. Using reference TRBV7-2 and TRBJ2-7 for the parts outside the CDR3, the full variable domain is GAGVSQSPSNKVTEKGKDVELRCDPISGHTALYWYRQSLGQGLEFLIYFQGNSAPDKSGLPSDRFSAERTGGSVSTLTIQRTQQEDSAVYLCASSPQGGHTYEQYFGPGTRLTVT.

V and J are TRBV10-3 and TRBJ2-3; 9 nucleotides align to TRBD2. V lost 0 bases, J lost 4 bases, and 14 bases stayed unmatched. Germline V CDR1 and CDR2: ENHRY, SYGVKD. The CDR3 length is 19 residues. The CDR3 DNA is TGTGCCATCAGTGAGTCGGGGTCTTTCGGTAGCGGGAGTGCAGATACGCAGTATTTT. It codes for CAISESGSFGSGSADTQYF.

J is TRBJ2-3 and V is TRBV23-1, with D perhaps TRBD2 (7 bases). TRBV23-1 is an open reading frame, and its role is uncertain. The ends were cut back, 1 base at V and 4 bases at J, with 15 bases in the middle. The CDR3 totals 16 residues. In nucleotides, the CDR3 is TGCGCCAGCAGTCAATGGGTAGGGGGGGATTCAGATACGCAGTATTTT. Protein sequence: CASSQWVGGDSDTQYF.

This clone was observed a single time. The genes are TRBV6-5 and TRBJ2-1, with 8 bases that match TRBD1. The CDR3 covers 14 residues. V lost 6 bases and J lost 4; bases outside the gene matches: 5. Germline V gives CDR1 MNHEY, CDR2 SVGAGI. The DNA of the CDR3 is TGTGCCAGCAGCCGACAGGGGCGATACAATGAGCAGTTCTTC. It is translated as CASSRQGRYNEQFF.

This clone appeared once. CDR3 loop: CASSRDRGGEQYF. CDR3 bases: TGCGCCAGCAGCCGGGACAGGGGGGGCGAGCAGTACTTC. The gene calls are TRBV4-3 and TRBJ2-7; 11 bases fit TRBD1. J was trimmed by 6 bases and V by 4 bases; bases with no gene match: 2. Germline CDR1 reads LGHNA; CDR2 reads YSLEER. CDR3 length equals 13 residues.

The chain uses TRBV7-9 and TRBJ2-2; D perhaps matches TRBD1 (7 bases). Trimming took 5 bases from V and 2 from J, leaving 12 bases between them. CDR1 is SEHNR, CDR2 FQNEAQ, per germline (reference sequence). The CDR3 length is 15 residues. The CDR3 nucleotides are TGTGCCAGCAGCCGGGGGACAGCCAACACCGGGGAGCTGTTTTTT. It codes for CASSRGTANTGELFF.

The J gene is TRBJ2-6, the V gene TRBV7-2; 13 bases line up with TRBD2. V was pared by 4 bases and J by 2 bases, with 2 bases of the junction left unmatched. Germline V CDR1 and CDR2: SGHTA, FQGNSA. This CDR3 has 17 residues. In nucleotides, the CDR3 is TGTGCCAGCAGCTCCGGACTAGCGGGAGCTGGGGCCAACGTCCTGACTTTC. It encodes CASSSGLAGAGANVLTF.

To note about this clone: Sequence at one end of the junction differs from germline and may be a read error. This chain connects TRBV7-7 to TRBJ1-3; 8 positions match TRBD1. Per the germline V gene, CDR1 is SSHAT and CDR2 is FNYEAQ (reference sequence). This CDR3 comprises 15 residues. Written as DNA, the CDR3 is TGTGCTAGCAGTGTCGGACAGGGCGGTGGAAACACCATATATTTT. The encoded protein is CASSVGQGGGNTIYF.

The chain employs TRBV13 and TRBJ2-1, with TRBD2 as a possible D gene (6 bases). Per germline, CDR1 PRHDT and CDR2 FYEKMQ (reference sequence). The CDR3 has 12 amino acids. With 5 bases removed from V and 6 bases from J, the gap between germline ends came to 8 bases. This CDR3 is CASSILANEQFF. DNA of the CDR3: TGTGCCAGCAGCATACTAGCCAATGAGCAGTTCTTC.

The chain joins TRBV7-6 to TRBJ2-3; 14 bases match TRBD2. The length of the CDR3 is 20 residues. Germline V CDR1 and CDR2: SGHVS, FNYEAQ. J lost 0 bases, V lost 5 bases, and 13 bases had no gene match. Here the CDR3 DNA reads TGTGCCAGCAGCCCATGGGCGGGACTAGCGGGGGAAAGAAGCACAGATACGCAGTATTTT. Translation gives CASSPWAGLAGERSTDTQYF.

The chain links TRBV25-1 to TRBJ2-5; D is undetermined. Germline V gene lookup returns CDR1 MGHDK and CDR2 SYGVNS. The CDR3 covers 13 residues. V was shortened by 4 bases and J by 6 bases, with 12 bases between the two germline ends. The CDR3 sequence: CASSVPAEKTQYF. In DNA, the CDR3 is TGTGCCAGCAGTGTTCCCGCGGAGAAGACCCAGTACTTC.

The chain combines TRBV20-1 with TRBJ2-1, with 7 nucleotides matching TRBD1. The length of the CDR3 is 11 residues. The junction had 6 bases not matched to a gene; V was cut back by 5 bases and J by 11 bases. Germline CDR1 is DFQATT and CDR2 is SNEGSKA (reference sequence). CDR3 sequence reads: CSAPDRVKQFF. CDR3 nucleotides: TGCAGTGCTCCTGACAGGGTCAAGCAGTTCTTC.

The chain joins TRBV6-5 to TRBJ1-1; no definite D call. This CDR3 comprises 15 residues. V was trimmed by 0 bases and J by 2 bases, leaving 10 bases between them. Per germline, CDR1 MNHEY and CDR2 SVGAGI. The CDR3 protein is CASSYSYSRNTEAFF. The CDR3 nucleotides read TGTGCCAGCAGTTACTCGTATTCGAGAAACACTGAAGCTTTCTTT.

V and J are TRBV4-2 and TRBJ2-7; weak D call: TRBD2 (6 bases). V was trimmed by 0 bases and J by 6 bases, leaving 15 bases between them. CDR3 size: 15 residues. Per the germline V gene, CDR1 is LGHNA and CDR2 is YNFKEQ. The CDR3 bases are TGTGCCAGCAGCCAAGAATCCGGGCGGGGAGGCGAGCAGTACTTC. This encodes CASSQESGRGGEQYF.

The V gene is TRBV9, the J gene TRBJ2-1; the match to TRBD2 covers 10 bases. There are 17 residues in the CDR3. Germline V gene sequence: CDR1 SGDLS, CDR2 YYNGEE. With 4 bases clipped from V and 0 bases from J, the junction kept 7 bases outside the gene matches. Here the CDR3 reads CASSFRAGGASYNEQFF. The CDR3 DNA reads TGTGCCAGCAGCTTCCGAGCGGGAGGGGCCTCCTACAATGAGCAGTTCTTC.